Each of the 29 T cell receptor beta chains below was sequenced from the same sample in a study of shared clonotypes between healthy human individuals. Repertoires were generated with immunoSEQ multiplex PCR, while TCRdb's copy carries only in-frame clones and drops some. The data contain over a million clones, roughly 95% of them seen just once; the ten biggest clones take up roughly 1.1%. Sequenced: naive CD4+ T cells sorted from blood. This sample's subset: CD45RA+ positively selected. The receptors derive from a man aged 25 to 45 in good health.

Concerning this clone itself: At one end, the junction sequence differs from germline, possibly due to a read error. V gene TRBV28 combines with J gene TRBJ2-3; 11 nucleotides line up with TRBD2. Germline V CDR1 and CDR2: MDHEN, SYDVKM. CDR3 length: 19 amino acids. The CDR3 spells CASSLSRSSGRKSTDTQYF. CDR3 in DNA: TGTGCCAGCAGCTTATCCCGATCTAGCGGGAGGAAGAGCACAGATACGCAGTATTTT. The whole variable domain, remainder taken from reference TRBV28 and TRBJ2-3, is DVKVTQSSRYLVKRTGEKVFLECVQDMDHENMFWYRQDPGLGLRLIYFSYDVKMKEKGDIPEGYSVSREKKERFSLILESASTNQTSMYLCASSLSRSSGRKSTDTQYFGPGTRLTVL.

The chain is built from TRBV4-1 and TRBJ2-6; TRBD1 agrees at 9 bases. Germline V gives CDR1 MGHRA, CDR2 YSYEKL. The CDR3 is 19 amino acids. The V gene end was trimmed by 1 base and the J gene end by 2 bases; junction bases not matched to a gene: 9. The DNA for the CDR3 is TGCGCCAGCAGCCAAGTAACAGGGGGCGAAGGTGCTGGGGCCAACGTCCTGACTTTC. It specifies CASSQVTGGEGAGANVLTF.

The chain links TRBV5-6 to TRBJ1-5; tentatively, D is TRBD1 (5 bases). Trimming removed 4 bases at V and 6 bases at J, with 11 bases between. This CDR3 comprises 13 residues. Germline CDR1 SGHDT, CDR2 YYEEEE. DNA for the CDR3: TGTGCCAGCAGCGGGTCAGGGACTCAGCCCCAGCATTTT. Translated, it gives CASSGSGTQPQHF.

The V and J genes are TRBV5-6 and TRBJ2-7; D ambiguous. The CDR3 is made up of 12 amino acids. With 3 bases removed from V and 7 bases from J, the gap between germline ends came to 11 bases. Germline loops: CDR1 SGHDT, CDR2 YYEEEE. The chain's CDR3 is CASSSTGWEQYF. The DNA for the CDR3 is TGTGCCAGCAGCTCGACCGGCTGGGAGCAGTACTTC.

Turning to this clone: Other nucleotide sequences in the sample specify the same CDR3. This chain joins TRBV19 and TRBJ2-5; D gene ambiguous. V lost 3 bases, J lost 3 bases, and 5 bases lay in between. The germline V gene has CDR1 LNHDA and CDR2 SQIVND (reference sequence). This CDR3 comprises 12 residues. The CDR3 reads CASSIRKETQYF. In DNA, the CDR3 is TGTGCCAGTAGTATCCGTAAAGAGACCCAGTACTTC.

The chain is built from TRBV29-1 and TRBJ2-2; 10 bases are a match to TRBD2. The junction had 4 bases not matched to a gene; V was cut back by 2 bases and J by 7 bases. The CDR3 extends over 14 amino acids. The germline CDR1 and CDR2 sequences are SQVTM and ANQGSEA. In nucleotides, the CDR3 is TGCAGCGTTGAATCTAGCGGGAGCGTCGGGGAGCTGTTTTTT. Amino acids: CSVESSGSVGELFF.

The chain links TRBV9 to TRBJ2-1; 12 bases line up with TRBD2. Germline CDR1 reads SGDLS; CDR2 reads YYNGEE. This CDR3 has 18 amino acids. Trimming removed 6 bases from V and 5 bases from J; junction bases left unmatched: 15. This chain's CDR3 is CASTSGTSGLRLNNEQFF. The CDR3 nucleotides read TGTGCCAGCACCTCCGGGACTAGCGGGCTGAGGTTGAACAATGAGCAGTTCTTC.

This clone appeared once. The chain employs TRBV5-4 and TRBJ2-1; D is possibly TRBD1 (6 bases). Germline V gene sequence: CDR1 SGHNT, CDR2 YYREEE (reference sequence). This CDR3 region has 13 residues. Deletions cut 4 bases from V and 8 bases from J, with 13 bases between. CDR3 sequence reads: CASSTGPRDEQFF. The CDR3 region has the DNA TGTGCCAGCAGCACAGGGCCAAGGGATGAGCAGTTCTTC.

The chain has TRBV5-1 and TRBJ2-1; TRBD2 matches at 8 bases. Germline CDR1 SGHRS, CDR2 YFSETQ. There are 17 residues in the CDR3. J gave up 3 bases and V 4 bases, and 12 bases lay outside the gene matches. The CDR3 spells CASSPKPGLGDYNEQFF. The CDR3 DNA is TGCGCCAGCAGCCCGAAACCGGGACTAGGGGACTACAATGAGCAGTTCTTC.

The CDR3 DNA reads as TGTGCCAGCAGCCCTTTAGCGGGAGGTTTAAACACCGGGGAGCTGTTTTTT. It translates to CASSPLAGGLNTGELFF. The J gene is TRBJ2-2, the V gene TRBV9; 10 nucleotides align to TRBD2. The germline V gene has CDR1 SGDLS and CDR2 YYNGEE. The CDR3 runs to 17 residues. The ends lost 4 bases at V and 2 bases at J; junction bases unmatched: 8.

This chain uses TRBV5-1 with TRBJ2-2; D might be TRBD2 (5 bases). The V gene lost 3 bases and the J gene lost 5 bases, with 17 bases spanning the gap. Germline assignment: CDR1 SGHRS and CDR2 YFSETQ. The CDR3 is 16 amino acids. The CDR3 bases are TGCGCCAGCAGCTCTGGGATTGGCGGGTGGACCGGGGAGCTGTTTTTT. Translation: CASSSGIGGWTGELFF. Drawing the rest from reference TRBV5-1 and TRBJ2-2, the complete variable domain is KAGVTQTPRYLIKTRGQQVTLSCSPISGHRSVSWYQQTPGQGLQFLFEYFSETQRNKGNFPGRFSGRQFSNSRSEMNVSTLELGDSALYLCASSSGIGGWTGELFFGEGSRLTVL.

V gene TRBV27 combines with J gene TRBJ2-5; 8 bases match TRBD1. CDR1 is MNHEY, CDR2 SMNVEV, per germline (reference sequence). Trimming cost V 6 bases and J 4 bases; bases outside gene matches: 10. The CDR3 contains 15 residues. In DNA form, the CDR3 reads TGTGCCAGCAGCAGGGGACAGGAGGCGCGAGAGACCCAGTACTTC. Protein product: CASSRGQEARETQYF.

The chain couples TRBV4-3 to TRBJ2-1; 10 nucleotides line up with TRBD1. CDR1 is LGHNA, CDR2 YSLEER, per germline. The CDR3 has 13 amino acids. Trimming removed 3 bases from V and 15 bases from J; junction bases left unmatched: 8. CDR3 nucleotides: TGCGCCAGCAGCCACCCAGGGACAGGGGAAAGGTTCTTC. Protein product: CASSHPGTGERFF.

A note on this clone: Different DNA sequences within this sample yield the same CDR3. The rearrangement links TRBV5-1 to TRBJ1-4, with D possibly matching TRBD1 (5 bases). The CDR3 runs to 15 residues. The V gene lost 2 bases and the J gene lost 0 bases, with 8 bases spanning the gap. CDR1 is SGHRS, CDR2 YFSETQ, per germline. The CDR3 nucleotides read TGCGCCAGCAGCTTAGGGACTACAACTAATGAAAAACTGTTTTTT. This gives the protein CASSLGTTTNEKLFF.

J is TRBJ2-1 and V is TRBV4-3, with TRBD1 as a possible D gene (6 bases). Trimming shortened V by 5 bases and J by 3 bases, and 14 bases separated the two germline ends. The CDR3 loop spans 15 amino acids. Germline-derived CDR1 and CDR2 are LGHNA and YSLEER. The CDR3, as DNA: TGCGCCAGCAGCTCAGACAGGCCGAACTACAATGAGCAGTTCTTC. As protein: CASSSDRPNYNEQFF.

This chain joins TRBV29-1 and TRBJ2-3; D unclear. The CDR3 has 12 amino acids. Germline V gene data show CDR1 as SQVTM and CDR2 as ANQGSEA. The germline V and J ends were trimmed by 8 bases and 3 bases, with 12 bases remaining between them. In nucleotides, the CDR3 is TGCAGCCACGTTAGTCTGACAGATACGCAGTATTTT. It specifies CSHVSLTDTQYF.

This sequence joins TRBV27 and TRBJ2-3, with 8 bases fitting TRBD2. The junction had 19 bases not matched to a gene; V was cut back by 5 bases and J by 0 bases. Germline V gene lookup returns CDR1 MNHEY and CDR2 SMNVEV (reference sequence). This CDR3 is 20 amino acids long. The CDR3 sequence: CASSNRIWLSGTTSTDTQYF. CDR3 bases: TGTGCCAGCAGTAATCGAATATGGCTTAGCGGGACCACCAGCACAGATACGCAGTATTTT.

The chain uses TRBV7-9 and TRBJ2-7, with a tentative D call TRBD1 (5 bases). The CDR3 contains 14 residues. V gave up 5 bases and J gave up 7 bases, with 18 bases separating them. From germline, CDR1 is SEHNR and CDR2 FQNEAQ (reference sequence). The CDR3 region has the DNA TGTGCCAGCAGCACCTCTTATGGGGCGGAAGAGCAGTACTTC. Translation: CASSTSYGAEEQYF.

CDR3 sequence reads: CASSQGSGTDLKPQHF. CDR3 nucleotides: TGTGCCAGCAGCCAAGGTTCCGGGACGGACCTAAAGCCCCAGCATTTT. This chain connects TRBV4-2 to TRBJ1-5, with TRBD1 as a possible D gene (5 bases). This CDR3 is built from 16 residues. Germline V gives CDR1 LGHNA, CDR2 YNFKEQ. The V end lost 1 base, the J end lost 8 bases, and 18 bases lay between the germline ends.

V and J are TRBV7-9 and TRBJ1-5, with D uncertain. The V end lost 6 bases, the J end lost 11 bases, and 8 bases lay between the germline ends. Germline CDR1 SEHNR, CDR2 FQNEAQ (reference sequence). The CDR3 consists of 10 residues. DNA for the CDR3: TGTGCCAGCAGACTCCCGGCCCAGCATTTT. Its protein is CASRLPAQHF.

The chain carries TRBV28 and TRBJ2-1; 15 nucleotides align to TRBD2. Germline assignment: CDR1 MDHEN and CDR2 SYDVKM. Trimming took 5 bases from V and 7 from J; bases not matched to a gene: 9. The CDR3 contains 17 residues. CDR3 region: CASSPWTSGRALNEQFF. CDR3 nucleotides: TGTGCCAGCAGTCCGTGGACTAGCGGGAGGGCCTTGAATGAGCAGTTCTTC.

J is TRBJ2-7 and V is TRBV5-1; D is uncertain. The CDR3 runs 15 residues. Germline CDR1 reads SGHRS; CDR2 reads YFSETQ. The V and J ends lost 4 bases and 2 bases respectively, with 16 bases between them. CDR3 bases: TGCGCCAGCAGCCCCGACCAGGCCAGAACCTACGAGCAGTACTTC. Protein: CASSPDQARTYEQYF.

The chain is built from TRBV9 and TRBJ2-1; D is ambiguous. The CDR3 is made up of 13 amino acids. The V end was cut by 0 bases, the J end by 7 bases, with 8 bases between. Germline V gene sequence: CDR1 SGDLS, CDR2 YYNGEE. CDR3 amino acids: CASSVVIVNEQFF. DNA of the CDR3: TGTGCCAGCAGCGTAGTAATAGTAAATGAGCAGTTCTTC.

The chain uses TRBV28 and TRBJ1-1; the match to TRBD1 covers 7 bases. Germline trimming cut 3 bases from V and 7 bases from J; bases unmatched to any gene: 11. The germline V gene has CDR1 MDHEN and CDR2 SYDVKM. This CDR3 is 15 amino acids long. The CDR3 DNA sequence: TGTGCCAGCAGTTTCCGAACAGGGGCGCACCTTGAAGCTTTCTTT. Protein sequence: CASSFRTGAHLEAFF.

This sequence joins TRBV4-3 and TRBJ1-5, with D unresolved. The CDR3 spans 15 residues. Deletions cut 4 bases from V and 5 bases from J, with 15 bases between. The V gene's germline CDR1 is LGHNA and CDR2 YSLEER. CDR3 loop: CASSPQALSDQPQHF. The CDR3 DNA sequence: TGCGCCAGCAGCCCTCAGGCGCTTAGTGATCAGCCCCAGCATTTT.

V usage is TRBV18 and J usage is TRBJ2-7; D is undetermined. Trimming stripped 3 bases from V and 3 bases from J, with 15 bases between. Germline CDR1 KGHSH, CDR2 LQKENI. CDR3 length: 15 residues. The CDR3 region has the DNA TGTGCCAGCTCACCCCTTGGTGGGAAAAACTACGAGCAGTACTTC. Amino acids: CASSPLGGKNYEQYF.

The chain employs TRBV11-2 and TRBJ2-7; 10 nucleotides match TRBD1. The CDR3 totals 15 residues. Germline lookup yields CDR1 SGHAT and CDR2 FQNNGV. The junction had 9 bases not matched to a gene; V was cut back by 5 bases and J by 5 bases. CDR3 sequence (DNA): TGTGCCAGCAGCCCCTGGAGGGACAGGGGTAACGAGCAGTACTTC. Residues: CASSPWRDRGNEQYF.

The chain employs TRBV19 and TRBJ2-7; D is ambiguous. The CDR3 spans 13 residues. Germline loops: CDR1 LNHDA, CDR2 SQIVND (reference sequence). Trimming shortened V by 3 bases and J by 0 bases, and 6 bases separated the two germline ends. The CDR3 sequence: CASSIVLSYEQYF. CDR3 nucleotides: TGTGCCAGTAGTATTGTCCTCTCCTACGAGCAGTACTTC.

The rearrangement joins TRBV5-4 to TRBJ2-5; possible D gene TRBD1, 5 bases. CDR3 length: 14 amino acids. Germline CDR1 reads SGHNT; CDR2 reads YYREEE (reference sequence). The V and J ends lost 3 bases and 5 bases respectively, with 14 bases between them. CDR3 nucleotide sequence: TGTGCCAGCAGCTCAGGACAAAACGGGGAGACCCAGTACTTC. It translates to CASSSGQNGETQYF.